Listed below are T cell receptor beta chains from one sample, sequenced in a study of T cell responses to AZD1222 COVID-19 vaccine. Clones were sequenced by immunoSEQ multiplex PCR, and TCRdb holds only the in-frame ones, with some missing. The repertoire holds fewer than 85,000 clones, with 89% as singletons. Sequences were derived from peripheral blood, sampled 28 days after the second AZD1222 dose. The receptor source for this set is an adult who received the AZD1222 COVID-19 vaccine. Both conserved end residues are part of each CDR3.

j_call,cdr3_length,v_call,cdr3_aa
TRBJ2-1,14,TRBV9,CASSEGSGYNEQFF
TRBJ1-2,14,TRBV10-3,CAITQGGARDGYTF
TRBJ2-6,16,TRBV10-3,CAIQTGPNSGANVLTF
TRBJ1-5,14,TRBV3-1/TRBV3-2,CASSQGQGNQPQHF
TRBJ2-1,19,TRBV7-8,CASSFNGLAGGPGYNEQFF
TRBJ1-2,18,TRBV25-1,CASSEYNAGQAQNYGYTF
TRBJ1-4,15,TRBV5-1,CASSSGQGGNGELFF
TRBJ1-1,12,TRBV29-1,CSARKGSTEAFF
TRBJ1-2,14,TRBV6-5,CASSPTGTNYGYTF
TRBJ2-1,17,TRBV5-1,CASSIGLAGGSGNEQFF
TRBJ2-3,14,TRBV5-1,CASSHGGTRDTQYF
TRBJ1-2,13,TRBV12-3/TRBV12-4,CASSLVAGSGYTF
TRBJ2-7,15,TRBV5-1,CASSLGPGLTYEQYF
TRBJ2-1,16,TRBV11-3,CASSLVIGGSGNEQFF
TRBJ2-3,14,TRBV10-3,CAISKLADTDTQYF
TRBJ1-2,14,TRBV5-1,CASSLVRAGYGYTF
TRBJ1-5,19,TRBV2,CASSAIRGGLPDGNQPQHF
TRBJ2-1,15,TRBV7-2,CASSPSWGRGNEQFF
TRBJ2-7,12,TRBV12-3/TRBV12-4,CASSLARTQQYF
TRBJ2-1,15,TRBV6-5,CASRSLAIGTGEQFF
TRBJ2-7,14,TRBV5-6,CASSYGTGGHEQYF
TRBJ1-3,16,TRBV5-1,CASSLVGANSGNTIYF
TRBJ2-5,14,TRBV6-5,CASSLGLAIETQYF
TRBJ1-1,13,TRBV20-1,CSASRTVNTEAFF
TRBJ2-2,13,TRBV12-3/TRBV12-4,CASSFSPTGELFF
TRBJ1-5,14,TRBV24-1,CATSASSFNQPQHF
TRBJ1-2,15,TRBV4-3,CASSQGPGGNYGYTF
TRBJ2-3,13,TRBV24-1,CATSVHGKDTQYF
TRBJ2-5,15,TRBV9,CASTRLAGHQETQYF
TRBJ2-1,16,TRBV19,CASSIGGGSLRNEQFF
TRBJ2-5,16,TRBV7-8,CASSPHPVSFEETQYF
TRBJ1-1,17,TRBV19,CASSTRQVGVLNTEAFF
TRBJ1-4,16,TRBV2,CASTVDPTGGDEKLFF
TRBJ1-3,14,TRBV5-6,CASSFRDTRNTIYF
TRBJ2-1,17,TRBV5-1,CASSPRLGLAGVSEQFF
TRBJ2-3,14,TRBV10-3,CATTLAGGTDTQYF
TRBJ2-5,12,TRBV11-1,CASSRDSETQYF
TRBJ1-5,15,TRBV7-9,CASSFGGVASQPQHF
TRBJ2-3,15,TRBV4-1,CASSQRAGGLDTQYF
TRBJ2-7,13,TRBV7-8,CASSLRLNYEQYF
TRBJ2-1,14,TRBV28,CASSRVGYGNEQFF
TRBJ1-5,16,TRBV4-1,CASSQIPPPGNQPQHF
TRBJ1-2,15,TRBV30,CAWSESQGFSYGYTF
TRBJ1-5,15,TRBV6-5,CASSPATPRNQPQHF
TRBJ2-3,16,TRBV6-2/TRBV6-3,CASSYPRDRYTDTQYF
TRBJ2-7,15,TRBV18,CASSPGRGSGYEQYF